The 20 T cell receptor beta chains presented below share a single source sample, sequenced in a study of human T cells and chemical hapten exposure listed by TCRdb under 2021. This specimen's time point label, per the study, means: patch test 3, about 24 weeks after DPC sensitization. Read against the paper, the sample's treatment or condition label means: therapeutic diphenylcyclopropenone sensitization with weekly scalp DPC. Libraries were made using RACE. Sequencing was performed on a NextSeq 500. The public reads were reanalyzed by TCRdb: fastp trimming at Q25, MiXCR alignment, in-frame beta chains only. Rows with one shared CDR3 protein collapse into an entry with the most common genes and DNA. Across this sample there are 100,000 or so distinct CDR3 sequences, with 34% seen only once. The ten largest make up roughly 2.6% of the sample. The material was whole blood, obtained in connection with sensitization to the hapten diphenylcyclopropenone (DPC). These receptors originate from a man aged 35 to 55 with alopecia areata. Some clones in this sample may be carry-over from other donors' samples.

The rearrangement joins TRBV12-3 or TRBV12-4 to TRBJ2-1; no definite D call. This CDR3 has 15 amino acids. V shed 3 bases and J shed 5 bases, with 14 bases lying between them. This CDR3 reads CASSLAAILHNEQFF. The CDR3 DNA is TGTGCCAGCAGTTTGGCAGCTATCCTTCACAATGAGCAGTTCTTC.

This chain joins TRBV7-2 and TRBJ1-4; D unclear. The length of the CDR3 is 15 residues. Germline V gene lookup returns CDR1 SGHTA and CDR2 FQGNSA. V shed 6 bases and J shed 4 bases, with 15 bases lying between them. The CDR3 DNA reads as TGTGCCAGCAGACGGTCAAGCAGCTATAATGAAAAACTGTTTTTT. This codes for CASRRSSSYNEKLFF. The full variable domain, completed using reference TRBV7-2 and TRBJ1-4, is GAGVSQSPSNKVTEKGKDVELRCDPISGHTALYWYRQSLGQGLEFLIYFQGNSAPDKSGLPSDRFSAERTGGSVSTLTIQRTQQEDSAVYLCASRRSSSYNEKLFFGSGTQLSVL.

This clonotype came up a few times. This chain links TRBV6-6 with TRBJ2-7; TRBD2 matches at 9 bases. J gave up 0 bases and V 2 bases, and 8 bases lay outside the gene matches. The CDR3 runs to 17 residues. Germline loops: CDR1 MNHNY, CDR2 SVGAGI (reference sequence). CDR3 amino acids: CASSYISGSGSSYEQYV. For the CDR3, the DNA is TGTGCCAGCAGTTACATTAGCGGGAGTGGAAGCTCCTACGAGCAGTACGTC.

V and J are TRBV6-2 or TRBV6-3 and TRBJ2-3; tentatively, D is TRBD2 (6 bases). This CDR3 is built from 15 residues. From germline, CDR1 is MNHEY and CDR2 SVGEGT. With 0 bases removed from V and 4 bases from J, the gap between germline ends came to 11 bases. CDR3 bases: TGTGCCAGCAGTTACTCGAATTCGGGAGCAGATACGCAGTATTTT. Translated: CASSYSNSGADTQYF.

The rearrangement links TRBV3-1 to TRBJ2-3; D perhaps matches TRBD2 (5 bases). The CDR3 consists of 15 residues. Trimming pared 1 base from V and 6 bases from J, leaving 14 bases between. Germline V gene lookup returns CDR1 LGHDT and CDR2 YNNKEL (reference sequence). CDR3 amino acids: CASSQGFRGSDTQYF. CDR3 coding DNA: TGTGCCAGCAGCCAAGGGTTCCGTGGGAGCGATACGCAGTATTTT.

This chain uses TRBV7-6 with TRBJ2-3; D call uncertain. Germline assignment: CDR1 SGHVS and CDR2 FNYEAQ. V gave up 6 bases and J gave up 2 bases, with 9 bases separating them. The CDR3 runs 13 residues. CDR3 loop: CASSYANTDTQYF. The CDR3 nucleotides are TGTGCCAGCAGTTACGCAAACACAGATACGCAGTATTTT.

This clonotype turned up a few times. In DNA form, the CDR3 reads TGCAGCGTTGAGGGACTACCTTCGGCGAATACGCAGTATTTT. Translated: CSVEGLPSANTQYF. This chain links TRBV29-1 with TRBJ2-3, with 7 bases fitting TRBD2. Germline V gives CDR1 SQVTM, CDR2 ANQGSEA. Losses at the gene ends were 3 bases for V and 7 bases for J; bases not matched to a gene: 10. The CDR3 covers 14 residues.

This rearrangement joins TRBV7-8 to TRBJ2-5; 14 bases are shared with TRBD2. The length of the CDR3 is 15 residues. CDR1 is SGHVS and CDR2 is FQNEAQ in the germline V gene. Trimming at V came to 5 bases and at J to 5 bases, leaving 4 bases not matched to a gene. CDR3 in DNA: TGTGCCAGCAGCCAAGGGACTAGCGGGAGTGAGACCCAGTACTTC. Amino acid sequence: CASSQGTSGSETQYF.

The table lists this clonotype with a few counts. The gene calls are TRBV7-2 and TRBJ2-5; D might be TRBD1 or TRBD2, each matching 5 bases. V gave up 3 bases and J gave up 4 bases, with 18 bases separating them. Looked up from germline, CDR1 is SGHTA and CDR2 is FQGNSA. The CDR3 covers 16 residues. CDR3 residues: CASSLSPRGPGETQYF. For the CDR3, the DNA is TGTGCCAGCAGCTTGTCCCCTCGGGGACCAGGAGAGACCCAGTACTTC.

This clonotype occurred a few times. This rearrangement joins TRBV6-5 to TRBJ2-3; D is possibly TRBD2 (6 bases). Trimming pared 7 bases from V and 5 bases from J, leaving 13 bases between. CDR3 length: 13 residues. The germline V gene encodes CDR1 MNHEY and CDR2 SVGAGI. The CDR3 protein is CASNGLAKDTQYF. The CDR3 DNA is TGTGCCAGCAATGGCCTAGCGAAAGATACGCAGTATTTT.

V and J are TRBV18 and TRBJ2-2; D gene uncertain. The germline V gene has CDR1 KGHSH and CDR2 LQKENI. This CDR3 is built from 13 residues. V lost 1 base and J 8 bases, leaving 8 bases between the germline ends. The CDR3 DNA reads as TGTGCCAGCTCACCACGGCAAGAGGGGGAGCTGTTTTTT. It is translated as CASSPRQEGELFF. Looking up the rest from reference TRBV18 and TRBJ2-2 gives the full variable domain: NAGVMQNPRHLVRRRGQEARLRCSPMKGHSHVYWYRQLPEEGLKFMVYLQKENIIDESGMPKERFSAEFPKEGPSILRIQQVVRGDSAAYFCASSPRQEGELFFGEGSRLTVL.

This clonotype showed up many times. The rearrangement uses TRBV5-1 and TRBJ2-5, with 11 bases lining up with TRBD2. The length of the CDR3 is 14 residues. J lost 3 bases, V lost 4 bases, and 2 bases had no gene match. In germline, CDR1 is SGHRS, CDR2 YFSETQ. The CDR3 region is CASSTGLAEETQYF. The CDR3 coding sequence is TGCGCCAGCAGCACGGGACTAGCGGAAGAGACCCAGTACTTC.

The chain carries TRBV12-3 or TRBV12-4 and TRBJ2-3, with 7 bases that match TRBD2. This CDR3 region has 15 residues. Trimming took 2 bases from V and 0 from J; bases not matched to a gene: 2. The CDR3 protein is CASSLFSGSTDTQYF. The CDR3 nucleotides are TGTGCCAGCAGTTTATTTAGCGGGAGCACAGATACGCAGTATTTT.

This rearrangement joins TRBV12-3 or TRBV12-4 to TRBJ2-5; the D is unclear. Trimming pared 3 bases from V and 5 bases from J, leaving 13 bases between. This CDR3 spans 14 amino acids. CDR3 coding DNA: TGTGCCAGCAGTTTCGGAGAAAAACTGGAGACCCAGTACTTC. As protein: CASSFGEKLETQYF.

This chain connects TRBV6-2 or TRBV6-3 to TRBJ2-3; 10 nucleotides align to TRBD2. V dropped 3 bases and J dropped 2; count of bases not matched to a gene: 11. This CDR3 region has 18 residues. In germline, CDR1 is MNHEY, CDR2 SVGEGT. The DNA for the CDR3 is TGTGCCAGCAGTTATAACGTGCTAGCGGGAGCTTTCACAGATACGCAGTATTTT. Amino acids: CASSYNVLAGAFTDTQYF.

This chain uses TRBV14 with TRBJ2-3; tentatively, D is TRBD2 (5 bases). Germline V gene sequence: CDR1 SGHDN, CDR2 FVKESK. The ends were cut back, 0 bases at V and 4 bases at J, with 23 bases in the middle. This CDR3 has 19 amino acids. The chain's CDR3 is CASSQDLRGERSPPDTQYF. CDR3 nucleotide sequence: TGTGCCAGCAGCCAAGATCTTCGAGGAGAGCGGAGCCCCCCAGATACGCAGTATTTT.

The V and J genes are TRBV7-8 and TRBJ1-5; maybe TRBD1 (5 bases). Trimming left V 3 bases short and J 2 bases short, with 8 bases between. In germline, CDR1 is SGHVS, CDR2 FQNEAQ. This CDR3 spans 14 amino acids. The CDR3 region is CASSFQGGNQPQHF. The CDR3 DNA sequence: TGTGCCAGCAGCTTCCAGGGAGGCAATCAGCCCCAGCATTTT.

V and J are TRBV20-1 and TRBJ1-1, with TRBD1 identical over 8 bases. Germline V lookup: CDR1 DFQATT, CDR2 SNEGSKA (reference sequence). Germline trimming cut 7 bases from V and 2 bases from J; bases unmatched to any gene: 6. The CDR3 has 13 amino acids. The CDR3 loop reads CSVRTGINTEAFF. The CDR3 bases are TGCAGTGTTAGGACAGGGATCAACACTGAAGCTTTCTTT.

This clonotype has just a few counts. The chain joins TRBV5-1 to TRBJ2-7, with 7 bases fitting TRBD1. The trim removed 0 bases at V and 8 bases at J, leaving 5 bases unmatched. Germline CDR1 is SGHRS and CDR2 is YFSETQ. CDR3 length: 13 residues. The DNA for the CDR3 is TGCGCCAGCAGCTTGGAAGGACAGGTGCAGCAGTACTTC. Residues: CASSLEGQVQQYF.

This clonotype has just a few counts. The gene calls are TRBV4-3 and TRBJ2-3; 8 nucleotides align to TRBD2. V shed 4 bases and J 6 bases; nucleotides not matched to a gene: 24. The CDR3 is 20 amino acids. The germline gives CDR1 LGHNA, CDR2 YSLEER. The CDR3 region has the DNA TGCGCCAGCAGCCGGTCTGCTCGCGTTAGCGGGAAGTTTAAAACCGATACGCAGTATTTT. It translates to CASSRSARVSGKFKTDTQYF.